The next 10 T cell receptor beta chains were all read from a single sample in a study of shared clonotypes between healthy human individuals. Naive CD8 isolation took CD45RO-negative cells positively selected for CCR7 and excluded terminally differentiated effector memory CD45RA+ cells. The data were produced by immunoSEQ multiplex PCR, yet TCRdb's version contains in-frame clones alone and is incomplete. The sample includes about 2,200,000 clones, 85% to 95% of them seen just once. The sequenced sample was naive CD8+ T cells from PBMCs. Receptors were obtained from a man aged 18-30 years in good health. Some clones in this sample may be carry-over from other donors' samples.

The chain recombines TRBV19 with TRBJ2-1, with D tentatively TRBD1 (7 bases). Deletions cut 5 bases from V and 2 bases from J, with 10 bases between. This CDR3 spans 14 amino acids. Germline assignment: CDR1 LNHDA and CDR2 SQIVND (reference sequence). CDR3 sequence: CASSAGGPYNEQFF. DNA of the CDR3: TGTGCCAGTAGTGCAGGGGGGCCCTACAATGAGCAGTTCTTC.

The V gene is TRBV10-2, the J gene TRBJ2-5, with 11 nucleotides matching TRBD1. This CDR3 comprises 14 residues. The V gene end was trimmed by 7 bases and the J gene end by 4 bases; junction bases not matched to a gene: 5. CDR1 and CDR2 (germline): WSHSY, SAAADI. In nucleotides, the CDR3 is TGCGCCAGCAATGGACAGGGGGCTAGAGAGACCCAGTACTTC. It yields the protein CASNGQGARETQYF.

The V call is TRBV10-1, the J call TRBJ2-7, with TRBD1 identical over 7 bases. The CDR3 spans 15 residues. The V gene end was trimmed by 6 bases and the J gene end by 4 bases; junction bases not matched to a gene: 12. Germline V lookup: CDR1 WNHNN, CDR2 SYGVQD (reference sequence). CDR3 DNA sequence: TGCGCCAGCAGCTCAGGACAGGAGCCTTTTTACGAGCAGTACTTC. The encoded protein is CASSSGQEPFYEQYF.

This chain links TRBV5-4 with TRBJ2-1, with 10 bases fitting TRBD2. The germline CDR1 and CDR2 sequences are SGHNT and YYREEE (reference sequence). The CDR3 spans 15 residues. Trimming removed 2 bases from V and 2 bases from J; junction bases left unmatched: 1. This CDR3 reads CASSFLAGAYNEQFF. The CDR3 DNA sequence: TGTGCCAGCAGCTTTCTAGCGGGAGCCTACAATGAGCAGTTCTTC.

This chain uses TRBV9 with TRBJ2-3; 9 bases agree with TRBD1. Germline V CDR1 and CDR2: SGDLS, YYNGEE. The CDR3 consists of 17 residues. V was pared by 3 bases and J by 0 bases, with 8 bases of the junction left unmatched. In nucleotides, the CDR3 is TGTGCCAGCAGCGCCGAAGCGGGGACAGGGAGCACAGATACGCAGTATTTT. The encoded protein is CASSAEAGTGSTDTQYF.

The V call is TRBV29-1, the J call TRBJ2-3, with 7 bases lining up with TRBD2. Losses at the gene ends were 3 bases for V and 4 bases for J; bases not matched to a gene: 7. The CDR3 spans 14 residues. CDR1 is SQVTM, CDR2 ANQGSEA, per germline. The CDR3 nucleotides are TGCAGCGTTGAGGCGGGAGAGAGGGCAGATACGCAGTATTTT. It translates to CSVEAGERADTQYF.

V is TRBV11-2 and J is TRBJ1-4; unclear D gene. The CDR3 consists of 14 residues. V lost 5 bases and J lost 2, with 9 bases in between. Looked up from germline, CDR1 is SGHAT and CDR2 is FQNNGV. Here the CDR3 reads CASSLQATNEKLFF. In DNA, the CDR3 is TGTGCCAGCAGCCTCCAAGCCACTAATGAAAAACTGTTTTTT.

This sequence joins TRBV9 and TRBJ2-3, with 10 positions matching TRBD2. J lost 3 bases, V lost 2 bases, and 3 bases had no gene match. This CDR3 region has 15 residues. CDR1 and CDR2 (germline): SGDLS, YYNGEE. CDR3 nucleotide sequence: TGTGCCAGCAGCGTGCTAGCGGGAGTGACAGATACGCAGTATTTT. It specifies CASSVLAGVTDTQYF.

V is TRBV5-1 and J is TRBJ1-2; D uncertain. The CDR3 totals 15 residues. Trimming pared 1 base from V and 8 bases from J, leaving 18 bases between. Germline V gives CDR1 SGHRS, CDR2 YFSETQ. CDR3 sequence (DNA): TGCGCCAGCAGCTTGAAAAGAGAGAGCCATAAGGGCTACACCTTC. Residues: CASSLKRESHKGYTF.

V is TRBV19 and J is TRBJ2-7; 9 bases fit TRBD1. CDR1 is LNHDA, CDR2 SQIVND, per germline (reference sequence). This CDR3 has 15 amino acids. Trimming took 1 base from V and 3 from J; bases not matched to a gene: 4. CDR3 residues: CASSIGPGQGYEQYF. CDR3 DNA sequence: TGTGCCAGTAGTATAGGGCCGGGACAGGGCTACGAGCAGTACTTC.